These 26 T cell receptor beta chains came from one sample sequenced in a study of blood T cells in healthy people across ages. Together with a sample-barcoded 5' primer, a J-beta primer mix was included in a second PCR lasting about 7 to 12 cycles. TCRdb re-analysed the 5' RACE reads in MiXCR, keeping a single row per CDR3 protein. The top ten hold around 7.7% of the sample, which has some 1.5 million distinct CDR3 sequences, over 25% seen once. The specimen was blood. The receptor set was obtained from a woman under 40 in good health.

This chain joins TRBV6-6 and TRBJ2-5; maybe TRBD2 (6 bases). Germline values: CDR1 MNHNY, CDR2 SVGAGI (reference sequence). This CDR3 has 15 amino acids. V lost 0 bases and J 7 bases, leaving 15 bases between the germline ends. As DNA, the CDR3 is TGTGCCAGCAGTTACTCGAGCCAAGTCGGGGGGACCCAGTACTTC. Protein sequence: CASSYSSQVGGTQYF.

This clonotype has ten or more counts. This chain links TRBV10-1 with TRBJ2-4, with D tentatively TRBD1 (6 bases). This CDR3 comprises 13 residues. From germline, CDR1 is WNHNN and CDR2 SYGVQD (reference sequence). V was cut by 2 bases and J by 7 bases, with 9 bases left in between. CDR3 DNA: TGCGCCAGCAGTGAGGCAGGGGTGAACATTCAGTACTTC. Translating gives CASSEAGVNIQYF.

This clonotype was seen many times. The chain carries TRBV29-1 and TRBJ2-6; D ambiguous. The CDR3 has 14 residues. Trimming took 3 bases from V and 1 from J, leaving 7 bases between them. CDR1 and CDR2 from the germline V gene are SQVTM and ANQGSEA. The CDR3 nucleotides are TGCAGCGTTGACGAGGAATCTGGGGCCAACGTCCTGACTTTC. This encodes CSVDEESGANVLTF.

This clonotype was seen many times. The chain has TRBV5-1 and TRBJ2-7; perhaps D is TRBD1 or TRBD2 (5 bases each). Deletions cut 4 bases from V and 0 bases from J, with 14 bases between. Germline V gene sequence: CDR1 SGHRS, CDR2 YFSETQ. The CDR3 runs 15 residues. This chain's CDR3 is CASSDPGRPSYEQYF. CDR3 bases: TGCGCCAGCAGCGATCCGGGACGTCCCTCCTACGAGCAGTACTTC.

The CDR3 loop is CASSPDPSWGYTF. DNA for the CDR3: TGTGCCAGCTCCCCTGACCCGTCCTGGGGCTACACCTTC. The chain couples TRBV7-3 to TRBJ1-2; no clear D gene. Trimming removed 8 bases at V and 8 bases at J, with 18 bases between. The CDR3 length is 13 residues. Germline CDR1 is SGHTA and CDR2 is FQGTGA.

This clonotype appeared a few times. V gene TRBV3-1 combines with J gene TRBJ2-1; D may be TRBD1 (6 bases). The germline CDR1 and CDR2 sequences are LGHDT and YNNKEL (reference sequence). The ends were cut back, 1 base at V and 7 bases at J, with 11 bases in the middle. The CDR3 totals 14 residues. The CDR3 protein is CASSQGLQGNEQFF. For the CDR3, the DNA is TGTGCCAGCAGCCAAGGACTTCAGGGGAATGAGCAGTTCTTC.

The V and J genes are TRBV20-1 and TRBJ2-5, with D possibly matching TRBD1 (5 bases). CDR3 length: 15 residues. V was shortened by 3 bases and J by 5 bases, with 19 bases between the two germline ends. Germline V gene lookup returns CDR1 DFQATT and CDR2 SNEGSKA (reference sequence). The CDR3 coding sequence is TGCAGTGCTAGGGGGCAGACTGGACGACTCGAGACCCAGTACTTC. Protein sequence: CSARGQTGRLETQYF.

The gene calls are TRBV12-5 and TRBJ2-5; 9 bases agree with TRBD2. The CDR3 covers 17 residues. Germline trimming cut 0 bases from V and 7 bases from J; bases unmatched to any gene: 12. Germline V gene sequence: CDR1 LGHNT, CDR2 FRNRAP. The CDR3 coding sequence is TGTGCTAGTGGTTTGGTACTAGGCGGGAGGGCCGATGGGACCCAGTACTTC. Residues: CASGLVLGGRADGTQYF.

There are a few counts of this clonotype. The rearrangement links TRBV9 to TRBJ1-2; D call uncertain. Germline lookup yields CDR1 SGDLS and CDR2 YYNGEE. Trimming shortened V by 3 bases and J by 4 bases, and 13 bases separated the two germline ends. The CDR3 is 14 amino acids. CDR3 region: CASSGSGLAYGYTF. The CDR3 DNA reads TGTGCCAGCAGCGGTAGTGGACTGGCCTATGGCTACACCTTC.

In its sample, this clonotype was seen a few times. The rearrangement links TRBV20-1 to TRBJ2-1; 7 bases are a match to TRBD1. There are 13 residues in the CDR3. Germline V gives CDR1 DFQATT, CDR2 SNEGSKA (reference sequence). V was clipped by 4 bases and J by 9 bases; unmatched bases: 9. The CDR3 reads CSAKGATGREQFF. CDR3 bases: TGCAGTGCTAAGGGGGCGACGGGCCGTGAGCAGTTCTTC.

Remarks on this clonotype: Because the CDR3 is missing its conserved closing phenylalanine or tryptophan, this is likely a read error. This rearrangement joins TRBV27 to TRBJ1-2; tentatively, D is TRBD1 (6 bases). The V and J ends lost 4 bases and 4 bases respectively, with 13 bases between them. The germline V gene encodes CDR1 MNHEY and CDR2 SMNVEV (reference sequence). The CDR3 is made up of 14 amino acids. The CDR3: CASSWGGQGYGYTL. In DNA, the CDR3 is TGTGCCAGCAGTTGGGGGGGGCAGGGCTATGGCTACACCCTC.

This clonotype was counted between two and nine times. V usage is TRBV5-1 and J usage is TRBJ1-4, with 7 bases fitting TRBD1. J was trimmed by 5 bases and V by 4 bases; bases with no gene match: 8. Germline CDR1 reads SGHRS; CDR2 reads YFSETQ. The CDR3 contains 15 residues. The CDR3 DNA sequence: TGCGCCAGCAGCCCAGGGGGGGACAGAAATGAAAAACTGTTTTTT. Protein sequence: CASSPGGDRNEKLFF. Complete variable domain (other parts from reference TRBV5-1 and TRBJ1-4): KAGVTQTPRYLIKTRGQQVTLSCSPISGHRSVSWYQQTPGQGLQFLFEYFSETQRNKGNFPGRFSGRQFSNSRSEMNVSTLELGDSALYLCASSPGGDRNEKLFFGSGTQLSVL.

The rearrangement uses TRBV20-1 and TRBJ2-1; no definite D call. CDR3 length: 14 amino acids. The V and J ends lost 3 bases and 0 bases respectively, with 9 bases between them. CDR1 DFQATT and CDR2 SNEGSKA come from the germline V gene (reference sequence). The CDR3 DNA sequence: TGCAGTGCTAGCCCTCCGTACTCCTACAATGAGCAGTTCTTC. Translation: CSASPPYSYNEQFF.

This clonotype was seen a few times. The chain combines TRBV6-6 with TRBJ1-1; no definite D call. V was trimmed by 6 bases and J by 1 base, leaving 9 bases between them. The CDR3 extends over 13 amino acids. Germline loops: CDR1 MNHNY, CDR2 SVGAGI (reference sequence). The CDR3 region has the DNA TGTGCCAGCAGGGTGATTCGGAACACTGAAGCTTTCTTT. Its protein product is CASRVIRNTEAFF.

This clonotype was detected a few times. Here the CDR3 reads CASDGRGGVSDTQYF. In nucleotides, the CDR3 is TGTGCCAGCGACGGCAGGGGAGGGGTTTCAGATACGCAGTATTTT. The chain couples TRBV5-5 to TRBJ2-3, with D possibly matching TRBD2 (7 bases). CDR3 size: 15 residues. Germline V gives CDR1 SGHKS, CDR2 YYEKEE (reference sequence). Trimming shortened V by 7 bases and J by 4 bases, and 19 bases separated the two germline ends.

The chain joins TRBV5-1 to TRBJ2-7; possibly TRBD1 for D (5 bases). The CDR3 has 11 amino acids. V was trimmed by 1 base and J by 9 bases, leaving 8 bases between them. The germline CDR1 and CDR2 sequences are SGHRS and YFSETQ. This CDR3 is CASSLQGLQYF. The DNA of the CDR3 is TGCGCCAGCAGCTTGCAGGGTCTGCAGTACTTC. Complete variable domain (other parts from reference TRBV5-1 and TRBJ2-7): KAGVTQTPRYLIKTRGQQVTLSCSPISGHRSVSWYQQTPGQGLQFLFEYFSETQRNKGNFPGRFSGRQFSNSRSEMNVSTLELGDSALYLCASSLQGLQYFGPGTRLTVT.

This clonotype showed up just a few times. CDR3 sequence reads: CASSEFASGGGAETQYF. The CDR3 DNA follows: TGTGCCAGCAGTGAGTTTGCTAGCGGGGGAGGGGCAGAGACCCAGTACTTC. The rearrangement joins TRBV6-1 to TRBJ2-5, with 10 bases lining up with TRBD2. Per the germline V gene, CDR1 is MNHNS and CDR2 is SASEGT. V was clipped by 3 bases and J by 4 bases; unmatched bases: 11. This CDR3 has 17 amino acids.

This clonotype was seen only a few times. This sequence joins TRBV28 and TRBJ2-7, with a tentative D call TRBD2 (5 bases). The germline gives CDR1 MDHEN, CDR2 SYDVKM. V was trimmed by 8 bases and J by 7 bases, leaving 15 bases between them. This CDR3 contains 12 residues. CDR3 loop: CASGSLSREQYF. The CDR3 coding sequence is TGTGCCAGCGGGAGCCTCAGCCGGGAGCAGTACTTC.

This sequence joins TRBV7-2 and TRBJ2-2; D gene ambiguous. The V and J ends lost 5 bases and 3 bases respectively, with 10 bases between them. Germline lookup yields CDR1 SGHTA and CDR2 FQGNSA. The CDR3 has 14 residues. The CDR3 nucleotides are TGTGCCAGCAGCCGTTCTCCGTACACCGGGGAGCTGTTTTTT. This gives the protein CASSRSPYTGELFF.

V is TRBV14 and J is TRBJ2-1; 8 positions match TRBD2. In germline, CDR1 is SGHDN, CDR2 FVKESK. The V and J ends lost 6 bases and 8 bases, in that order; junction bases with no gene match: 12. This CDR3 spans 15 amino acids. DNA of the CDR3: TGTGCCAGCAGTAGAGCGGGGGCTGCGAACGATGAGCAGTTCTTC. Residues: CASSRAGAANDEQFF.

This clonotype was observed a few times. The chain couples TRBV20-1 to TRBJ1-2; D call uncertain. CDR1 and CDR2 (germline): DFQATT, SNEGSKA (reference sequence). This CDR3 has 10 amino acids. Trimming stripped 3 bases from V and 8 bases from J, with 7 bases between. Here the CDR3 reads CSASRPGYTF. The DNA for the CDR3 is TGCAGTGCTAGCCGCCCAGGCTACACCTTC.

This clonotype has a handful of counts. This chain joins TRBV7-9 and TRBJ2-3; 8 bases map to TRBD2. The CDR3 has 14 amino acids. The V and J ends lost 3 bases and 10 bases, in that order; junction bases with no gene match: 9. Per the germline V gene, CDR1 is SEHNR and CDR2 is FQNEAQ (reference sequence). CDR3 sequence: CASSFSGGPESQYF. The CDR3 nucleotides read TGTGCCAGCAGCTTCTCGGGGGGGCCAGAATCGCAGTATTTT.

This clonotype was counted many times. The chain uses TRBV2 and TRBJ2-1; the match to TRBD1 covers 7 bases. The germline gives CDR1 SNHLY, CDR2 FYNNEI. V was clipped by 8 bases and J by 10 bases; unmatched bases: 11. This CDR3 is built from 13 residues. CDR3 protein: CASSNTGVGEQFF. The DNA of the CDR3 is TGTGCCAGCTCTAATACAGGGGTGGGCGAGCAGTTCTTC.

This clonotype showed up many times. The chain has TRBV6-1 and TRBJ2-3, with D tentatively TRBD1 or TRBD2 (5 bases each). Trimming took 7 bases from V and 4 from J, leaving 15 bases between them. The germline V gene has CDR1 MNHNS and CDR2 SASEGT. The CDR3 contains 14 residues. The CDR3 sequence is CASIRDRTADTQYF. CDR3 DNA sequence: TGTGCCAGCATTAGGGACCGGACCGCAGATACGCAGTATTTT.

This clonotype was observed at least ten times. The chain uses TRBV29-1 and TRBJ2-4; weak D call: TRBD1 (7 bases). This CDR3 is built from 14 residues. Trimming pared 4 bases from V and 5 bases from J, leaving 15 bases between. Germline V lookup: CDR1 SQVTM, CDR2 ANQGSEA. The CDR3 bases are TGCAGCGTTGTATGGACAGGAGGGGAAAACATTCAGTACTTC. Residues: CSVVWTGGENIQYF.

The rearrangement uses TRBV11-2 and TRBJ2-7, with D possibly TRBD2 on 6 matching bases. The CDR3 runs to 18 residues. Germline V gene lookup returns CDR1 SGHAT and CDR2 FQNNGV. Trimming took off 1 base at V and 1 base at J, with 20 bases between the two ends. CDR3 sequence: CASSLARYPSGPSYEQYF. In DNA form, the CDR3 reads TGTGCCAGCAGCTTAGCCCGATACCCCAGCGGGCCTTCCTACGAGCAGTACTTC.